This is a list of T cell receptor beta chains from one sample in a study of shared clonotypes between healthy human individuals. Profiling relied on immunoSEQ multiplex PCR, and the TCRdb table lists in-frame clones only, not all of them. The table shows 2.5 million or so clones, with more than 80% occurring only once. The sequenced sample consisted of naive CD4+ T cells sorted from blood. Every receptor here comes from a man between 18 and 35 years old in good health. Both conserved end residues are part of each CDR3. A D gene is named only where the DNA matches it firmly. Clone size is given for some rows only: seen once, a few or many times, or a class if the clone is expanded.

clone_size: .; d_call: .; j_call: TRBJ1-4; v_call: TRBV30; cdr3_aa: CAWSVPGPANEKLFF; cdr3_nt: TGTGCCTGGAGTGTACCTGGTCCGGCTAATGAAAAACTGTTTTTT
clone_size: .; d_call: .; j_call: TRBJ2-5; v_call: TRBV6-1; cdr3_aa: CASRRTVDQETQYF; cdr3_nt: TGTGCCAGCAGGAGGACAGTAGACCAAGAGACCCAGTACTTC
clone_size: .; d_call: .; j_call: TRBJ2-7; v_call: TRBV30; cdr3_aa: CAWSDTPIYEQYF; cdr3_nt: TGTGCCTGGAGCGATACTCCGATCTACGAGCAGTACTTC
clone_size: .; d_call: TRBD1; j_call: TRBJ2-7; v_call: TRBV7-2; cdr3_aa: CASSVGGTGFYEQYF; cdr3_nt: TGTGCCAGCAGCGTTGGGGGGACAGGGTTTTACGAGCAGTACTTC
clone_size: .; d_call: .; j_call: TRBJ2-5; v_call: TRBV6-5; cdr3_aa: CASSYRQGRQETQYF; cdr3_nt: TGTGCCAGCAGTTACAGGCAGGGCCGTCAAGAGACCCAGTACTTC
clone_size: .; d_call: .; j_call: TRBJ2-5; v_call: TRBV29-1; cdr3_aa: CSVVAGGKAETQYF; cdr3_nt: TGCAGCGTTGTAGCCGGGGGCAAGGCGGAGACCCAGTACTTC
clone_size: .; d_call: .; j_call: TRBJ2-3; v_call: TRBV7-5; cdr3_aa: CARSVTGGSGRALADTQYF; cdr3_nt: TGTGCCAGAAGCGTCACAGGGGGAAGCGGGAGGGCCTTGGCAGATACGCAGTATTTT
clone_size: .; d_call: .; j_call: TRBJ1-4; v_call: TRBV10-3; cdr3_aa: CAIGGQGKEKLFF; cdr3_nt: TGTGCCATCGGGGGGCAGGGGAAGGAAAAACTGTTTTTT
clone_size: .; d_call: .; j_call: TRBJ2-3; v_call: TRBV4-1; cdr3_aa: CASSQDPGPGTDTQYF; cdr3_nt: TGCGCCAGCAGCCAAGATCCGGGTCCTGGCACAGATACGCAGTATTTT
clone_size: .; d_call: .; j_call: TRBJ1-4; v_call: TRBV25-1; cdr3_aa: CASTEAGREEKLFF; cdr3_nt: TGTGCCAGCACCGAAGCAGGCCGGGAGGAAAAACTGTTTTTT
clone_size: few; d_call: .; j_call: TRBJ1-5; v_call: TRBV10-3; cdr3_aa: CAISESRPGPQHF; cdr3_nt: TGTGCCATCAGTGAGTCGAGGCCGGGGCCCCAGCATTTT
clone_size: few; d_call: .; j_call: TRBJ1-1; v_call: TRBV29-1; cdr3_aa: CSVIARVNVNTEAFF; cdr3_nt: TGCAGCGTAATCGCAAGGGTCAACGTGAACACTGAAGCTTTCTTT
clone_size: .; d_call: TRBD1; j_call: TRBJ1-5; v_call: TRBV28; cdr3_aa: CASSSGTGSVGNQPQHF; cdr3_nt: TGTGCCAGCAGCTCCGGGACAGGGTCGGTTGGCAATCAGCCCCAGCATTTT
clone_size: .; d_call: .; j_call: TRBJ1-4; v_call: TRBV30; cdr3_aa: CGGGATNEKLFF; cdr3_nt: TGTGGAGGCGGTGCGACTAATGAAAAACTGTTTTTT
clone_size: .; d_call: .; j_call: TRBJ1-5; v_call: TRBV10-3; cdr3_aa: CAISGAGIDQPQHF; cdr3_nt: TGTGCCATCAGTGGGGCGGGCATTGATCAGCCCCAGCATTTT
clone_size: .; d_call: .; j_call: TRBJ2-7; v_call: TRBV15; cdr3_aa: CATSISNGPYEQYF; cdr3_nt: TGTGCCACCAGCATAAGTAACGGGCCCTACGAGCAGTACTTC
clone_size: once; d_call: .; j_call: TRBJ1-1; v_call: TRBV21-1; cdr3_aa: CANSGGAGAEAFF; cdr3_nt: TGTGCCAACTCGGGGGGCGCCGGGGCTGAAGCTTTCTTT
clone_size: .; d_call: .; j_call: TRBJ2-5; v_call: TRBV23-1; cdr3_aa: CASRGQFYF; cdr3_nt: TGCGCCAGCAGAGGACAGTTCTACTTC
clone_size: .; d_call: TRBD1; j_call: TRBJ2-7; v_call: TRBV10-3; cdr3_aa: CAIRGTAYEQYF; cdr3_nt: TGTGCCATCAGAGGGACAGCCTACGAGCAGTACTTC
clone_size: .; d_call: .; j_call: TRBJ1-4; v_call: TRBV14; cdr3_aa: CASSQEGSTGKLFF; cdr3_nt: TGTGCCAGCAGCCAAGAGGGGTCTACCGGAAAACTGTTTTTT
clone_size: .; d_call: TRBD1; j_call: TRBJ2-7; v_call: TRBV9; cdr3_aa: CASSVDPGQGASEQYF; cdr3_nt: TGTGCCAGCAGCGTTGATCCGGGACAGGGGGCCTCCGAGCAGTACTTC
clone_size: .; d_call: TRBD2; j_call: TRBJ2-1; v_call: TRBV6-5; cdr3_aa: CASSLAGGRNEQFF; cdr3_nt: TGTGCCAGCAGTTTAGCGGGAGGGCGTAATGAGCAGTTCTTC
clone_size: .; d_call: .; j_call: TRBJ2-1; v_call: TRBV5-6; cdr3_aa: CASSLSLDSEQFF; cdr3_nt: TGTGCCAGCAGCTTGAGTTTGGACAGTGAGCAGTTCTTC
clone_size: .; d_call: TRBD1; j_call: TRBJ1-1; v_call: TRBV20-1; cdr3_aa: CSVQGATEAFF; cdr3_nt: TGCAGTGTCCAGGGGGCGACTGAAGCTTTCTTT
clone_size: .; d_call: TRBD2; j_call: TRBJ2-3; v_call: TRBV5-4; cdr3_aa: CASSFDLGLVVGDTQYF; cdr3_nt: TGTGCCAGCAGCTTTGACCTGGGACTAGTAGTTGGAGATACGCAGTATTTT
clone_size: .; d_call: .; j_call: TRBJ1-6; v_call: TRBV7-2; cdr3_aa: CATRGTFWNSPLHF; cdr3_nt: TGTGCCACCCGGGGGACTTTTTGGAACTCACCCCTCCACTTT
clone_size: .; d_call: TRBD1; j_call: TRBJ2-4; v_call: TRBV29-1; cdr3_aa: CSVGGRQGLKNIQYF; cdr3_nt: TGCAGCGTTGGAGGTCGACAGGGCTTAAAAAACATTCAGTACTTC